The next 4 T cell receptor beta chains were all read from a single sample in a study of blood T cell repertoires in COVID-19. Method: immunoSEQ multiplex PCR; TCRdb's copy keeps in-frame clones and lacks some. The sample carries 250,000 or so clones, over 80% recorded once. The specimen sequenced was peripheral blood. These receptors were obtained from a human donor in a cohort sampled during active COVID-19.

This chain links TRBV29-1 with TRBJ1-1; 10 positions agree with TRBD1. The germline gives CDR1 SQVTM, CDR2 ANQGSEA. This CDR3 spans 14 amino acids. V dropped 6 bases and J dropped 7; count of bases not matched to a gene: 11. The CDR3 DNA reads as TGCAGCGTGGGCATGGGACAGGGGATTAGTGAAGCTTTCTTT. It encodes CSVGMGQGISEAFF.

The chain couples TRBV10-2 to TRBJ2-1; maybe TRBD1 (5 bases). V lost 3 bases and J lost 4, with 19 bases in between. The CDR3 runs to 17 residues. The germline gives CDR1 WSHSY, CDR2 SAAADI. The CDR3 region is CASSDPGIRSRYNEQFF. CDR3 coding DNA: TGCGCCAGCAGTGACCCAGGGATTCGGTCTCGATACAATGAGCAGTTCTTC.

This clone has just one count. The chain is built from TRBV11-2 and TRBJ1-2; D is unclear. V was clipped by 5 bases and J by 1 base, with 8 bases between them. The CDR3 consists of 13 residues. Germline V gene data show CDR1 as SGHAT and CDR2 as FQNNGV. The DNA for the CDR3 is TGTGCCAGCAGCCCCAGCGATAACTATGGCTACACCTTC. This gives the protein CASSPSDNYGYTF.

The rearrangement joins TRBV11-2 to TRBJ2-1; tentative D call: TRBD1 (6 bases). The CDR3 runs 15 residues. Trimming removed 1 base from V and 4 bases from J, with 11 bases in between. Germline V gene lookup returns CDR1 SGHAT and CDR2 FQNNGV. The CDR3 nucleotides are TGTGCCAGCAGCTTAGCAGGGGCAGAATACAATGAGCAGTTCTTC. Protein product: CASSLAGAEYNEQFF.